The source of this T cell receptor (beta chain) is a study of blood T cell repertoires in COVID-19. This CDR3 has 13 amino acids. V was pared by 8 bases and J by 4 bases, with 13 bases between. Across about two dozen US areas, participants ranged in age from roughly 18 to 95 years. Per the original data handling: Amplification of reference gene primers was used by the study to estimate nucleated cell counts. TCRdb keeps only in-frame clones here, not all; method: immunoSEQ multiplex PCR. V and J calls and clone size are given by that table; D and trimming were obtained from the DNA. The table lists more than 300,000 clones, 88% of them singletons, with 1.2% in the top ten.

The clonotype was recovered from a woman under 30 who had recovered from COVID-19. Sequencing was done on a sample of PBMCs or T cells enriched from blood (not recorded which). The chain links TRBV12-3 or TRBV12-4 to TRBJ2-3; maybe TRBD2 (6 bases). CDR3 sequence (DNA): TGTGCCAGCTTAACCTGGGGGGCAGATACGCAGTATTTT. This encodes CASLTWGADTQYF.